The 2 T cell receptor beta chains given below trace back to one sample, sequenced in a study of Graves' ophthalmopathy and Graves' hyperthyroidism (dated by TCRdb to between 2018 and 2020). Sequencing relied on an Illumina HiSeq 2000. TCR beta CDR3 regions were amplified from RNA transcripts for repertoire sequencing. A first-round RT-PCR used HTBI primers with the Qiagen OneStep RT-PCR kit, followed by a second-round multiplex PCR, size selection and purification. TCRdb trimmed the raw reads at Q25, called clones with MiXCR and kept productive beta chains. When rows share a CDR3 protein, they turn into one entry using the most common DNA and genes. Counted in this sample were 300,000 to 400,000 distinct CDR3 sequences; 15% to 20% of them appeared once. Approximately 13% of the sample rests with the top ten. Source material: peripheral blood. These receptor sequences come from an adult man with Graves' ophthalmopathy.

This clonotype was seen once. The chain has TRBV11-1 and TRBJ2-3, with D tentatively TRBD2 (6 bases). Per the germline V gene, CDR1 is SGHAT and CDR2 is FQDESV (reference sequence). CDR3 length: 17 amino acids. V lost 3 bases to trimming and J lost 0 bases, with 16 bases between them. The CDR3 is CASSLRPLARSTDTQYF. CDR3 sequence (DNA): TGTGCCAGCAGCTTGCGCCCGCTAGCGCGGAGCACAGATACGCAGTATTTT.

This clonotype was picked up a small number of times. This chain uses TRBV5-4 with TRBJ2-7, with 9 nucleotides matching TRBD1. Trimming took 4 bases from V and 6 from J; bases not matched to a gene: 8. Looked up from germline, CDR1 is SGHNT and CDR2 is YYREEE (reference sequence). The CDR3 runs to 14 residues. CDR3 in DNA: TGTGCCAGCAGCCCCCCCGGGACAGGGTTCGAGCAGTACTTC. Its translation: CASSPPGTGFEQYF.